This T cell receptor (beta chain) was recovered during a study of blood T cell repertoires in COVID-19. Study background: PBMCs, B-cell-depleted T cells, or T cells were the source of the cDNA or gDNA that made up the material.

As processed by the authors: Quantification of nucleated cells was approximated via reference gene primer amplification. Clones were read by immunoSEQ multiplex PCR, and TCRdb kept only the in-frame ones, dropping some. V, J and clone size are those of that table, while D and trimming were read from the DNA. The sample contains more than 15,000 clones, 65% to 90% of which appear only once. Germline assignment: CDR1 SNHLY and CDR2 FYNNEI. The CDR3 spans 15 residues. Trimming stripped 6 bases from V and 5 bases from J, with 16 bases between. V is TRBV2 and J is TRBJ2-2, with D perhaps TRBD1 (6 bases). Specimen: peripheral blood. The sequence came from a man aged 80 or over with active COVID-19. As DNA, the CDR3 is TGTGCCAGCAGGAAAGGTGTCAGGGGTACCGGGGAGCTGTTTTTT. It encodes CASRKGVRGTGELFF.